The 26 T cell receptor beta chains reported below all come from one sample, sequenced in a study of T-cell memory formation after mild COVID-19. MiXCR, run by TCRdb on the 5' RACE reads, gives a single entry per CDR3 protein. The sample carries about 410,000 distinct CDR3 sequences, approximately 18% recorded once. Sample: PBMCs or a T cell subset sorted from them (not recorded which). These receptors came from a young man who had mild COVID-19 (a few samples of this study predate the infection). Cell type and time point are not known.

V and J are TRBV9 and TRBJ2-6; D may be TRBD1 or TRBD2 (5 bases each). V lost 4 bases and J 4 bases, leaving 24 bases between the germline ends. Germline V gene sequence: CDR1 SGDLS, CDR2 YYNGEE. The CDR3 has 19 amino acids. CDR3 sequence reads: CASSPPMSQGVAGANVLTF. DNA of the CDR3: TGTGCCAGCAGCCCCCCAATGTCGCAGGGAGTAGCGGGGGCCAACGTCCTGACTTTC.

Here the CDR3 reads CASSLVGTGSNEKLFF. CDR3 bases: TGCGCCAGCAGCTTGGTTGGGACAGGGTCAAATGAAAAACTGTTTTTT. The J gene is TRBJ1-4, the V gene TRBV5-1; the match to TRBD1 covers 9 bases. The CDR3 runs to 16 residues. The germline V gene encodes CDR1 SGHRS and CDR2 YFSETQ. The J segment lost 5 bases and the V segment lost 0 bases, leaving 5 bases of the junction unmatched.

The chain joins TRBV9 to TRBJ1-5; maybe TRBD1 (5 bases). V lost 3 bases to trimming and J lost 3 bases, with 10 bases between them. Germline V gives CDR1 SGDLS, CDR2 YYNGEE. CDR3 length: 14 residues. The DNA for the CDR3 is TGTGCCAGCAGCGCAGGGACGGTCAATCAGCCCCAGCATTTT. Its protein product is CASSAGTVNQPQHF.

This clonotype occurred many times. This rearrangement joins TRBV5-6 to TRBJ2-5; weak D call: TRBD1 (6 bases). This CDR3 has 14 amino acids. CDR1 is SGHDT and CDR2 is YYEEEE in the germline V gene. The ends were cut back, 2 bases at V and 4 bases at J, with 12 bases in the middle. CDR3 sequence (DNA): TGTGCCAGCAGCTTCAAACAGGGCGGAGAGACCCAGTACTTC. Protein: CASSFKQGGETQYF.

V is TRBV7-2 and J is TRBJ2-1; 10 bases fit TRBD2. The trim removed 3 bases at V and 10 bases at J, leaving 9 bases unmatched. The CDR3 is made up of 15 amino acids. Germline V CDR1 and CDR2: SGHTA, FQGNSA. The CDR3 is CASSFFLAGVEEQFF. CDR3 DNA sequence: TGTGCCAGCAGCTTTTTCCTAGCGGGGGTAGAGGAGCAGTTCTTC.

V usage is TRBV5-1 and J usage is TRBJ2-6; D uncertain. The CDR3 contains 15 residues. The germline V gene has CDR1 SGHRS and CDR2 YFSETQ. V shed 4 bases and J shed 5 bases, with 13 bases lying between them. CDR3 amino acids: CASSPFRTWANVLTF. The CDR3 DNA reads TGCGCCAGCAGCCCGTTCCGTACTTGGGCCAACGTCCTGACTTTC.

The CDR3 DNA follows: TGTGCCAGCAGCTGGAATGAGGTCAGAAACACAGATACGCAGTATTTT. Protein sequence: CASSWNEVRNTDTQYF. This sequence joins TRBV7-2 and TRBJ2-3, with no clear D. This CDR3 contains 16 residues. Germline lookup yields CDR1 SGHTA and CDR2 FQGNSA. Trimming left V 4 bases short and J 2 bases short, with 16 bases between.

V and J are TRBV20-1 and TRBJ2-2, with 7 bases identical to TRBD1. V lost 3 bases to trimming and J lost 1 base; unmatched junction nucleotides: 8. The CDR3 sequence is 16 residues long. Looked up from germline, CDR1 is DFQATT and CDR2 is SNEGSKA (reference sequence). The chain's CDR3 is CSARGADRENTGELFF. CDR3 bases: TGCAGTGCTAGGGGGGCTGACAGGGAGAACACCGGGGAGCTGTTTTTT.

There are a few counts of this clonotype. The chain uses TRBV11-2 and TRBJ2-2, with unresolved D. CDR1 and CDR2 from the germline V gene are SGHAT and FQNNGV. V was clipped by 5 bases and J by 4 bases, with 11 bases between them. The CDR3 is 14 amino acids. CDR3 coding DNA: TGTGCCAGCAGCCACGAAACGATCACCGGGGAGCTGTTTTTT. Translated: CASSHETITGELFF.

This clonotype was seen only a few times. This chain uses TRBV27 with TRBJ1-5; D uncertain. V was cut by 1 base and J by 0 bases, with 7 bases left in between. This CDR3 is built from 15 residues. Per germline, CDR1 MNHEY and CDR2 SMNVEV (reference sequence). The CDR3 nucleotides are TGTGCCAGCAGTTTATTTGGTTCTAGCAATCAGCCCCAGCATTTT. Protein product: CASSLFGSSNQPQHF.

A few counts support this clonotype. The rearrangement uses TRBV7-2 and TRBJ1-2; 8 nucleotides match TRBD1. The CDR3 has 14 amino acids. Germline CDR1 is SGHTA and CDR2 is FQGNSA. J lost 10 bases, V lost 4 bases, and 11 bases had no gene match. Here the CDR3 DNA reads TGTGCCAGCAGCTCGTCAGGGGGCAGTCCCCCCTACACCTTC. Its protein product is CASSSSGGSPPYTF.

The sample holds a few counts of this clonotype. The CDR3 sequence is CASSQGPRITGELFF. In DNA, the CDR3 is TGTGCCAGCAGTCAGGGGCCTAGAATCACCGGGGAGCTGTTTTTT. The genes are TRBV11-2 and TRBJ2-2, with a possible D match to TRBD1 (6 bases). CDR1 is SGHAT, CDR2 FQNNGV, per germline. The CDR3 covers 15 residues. The V and J ends lost 6 bases and 4 bases respectively, with 15 bases between them. Looking up the rest from reference TRBV11-2 and TRBJ2-2 gives the full variable domain: EAGVAQSPRYKIIEKRQSVAFWCNPISGHATLYWYQQILGQGPKLLIQFQNNGVVDDSQLPKDRFSAERLKGVDSTLKIQPAKLEDSAVYLCASSQGPRITGELFFGEGSRLTVL.

This chain links TRBV11-2 with TRBJ2-5; D is undetermined. The germline V gene encodes CDR1 SGHAT and CDR2 FQNNGV. The CDR3 is 17 residues long. The V end was cut by 7 bases, the J end by 2 bases, with 23 bases between. CDR3 sequence reads: CASIPWAARVNQETQYF. The DNA for the CDR3 is TGTGCCAGCATCCCGTGGGCCGCCCGCGTAAATCAAGAGACCCAGTACTTC. The full variable domain, with the rest looked up from reference TRBV11-2 and TRBJ2-5, is EAGVAQSPRYKIIEKRQSVAFWCNPISGHATLYWYQQILGQGPKLLIQFQNNGVVDDSQLPKDRFSAERLKGVDSTLKIQPAKLEDSAVYLCASIPWAARVNQETQYFGPGTRLLVL.

This clonotype was counted at least ten times. The chain joins TRBV4-1 to TRBJ2-1, with 9 bases matching TRBD1. This CDR3 contains 15 residues. The ends lost 6 bases at V and 1 base at J; junction bases unmatched: 4. CDR1 is MGHRA and CDR2 is YSYEKL in the germline V gene. This chain's CDR3 is CASSLQGASYNEQFF. CDR3 sequence (DNA): TGCGCCAGCAGTCTACAGGGGGCTTCCTACAATGAGCAGTTCTTC.

This chain links TRBV24-1 with TRBJ2-1; possible D gene TRBD1, 6 bases. Germline CDR1 and CDR2: KGHDR and SFDVKD. V was shortened by 3 bases and J by 5 bases, with 13 bases between the two germline ends. This CDR3 comprises 15 residues. In DNA form, the CDR3 reads TGTGCCACCAGTGATCCAGGGGTGTCGAACAATGAGCAGTTCTTC. Encoded protein: CATSDPGVSNNEQFF.

This clonotype was observed a handful of times. CDR3 DNA sequence: TGTGCCAGCAGCTTACAGGGCTCGGATGGCTACACCTTC. The encoded protein is CASSLQGSDGYTF. This rearrangement joins TRBV12-3 or TRBV12-4 to TRBJ1-2; D might be TRBD1 (6 bases). The germline V and J ends were trimmed by 6 bases and 6 bases, with 14 bases remaining between them. The length of the CDR3 is 13 residues.

The chain combines TRBV7-2 with TRBJ2-1, with 14 bases matching TRBD2. Germline CDR1 and CDR2: SGHTA and FQGNSA. Germline trimming cut 5 bases from V and 8 bases from J; bases unmatched to any gene: 8. The CDR3 contains 16 residues. The CDR3 spells CASSPRTSGGSYEQFF. In DNA form, the CDR3 reads TGTGCCAGCAGCCCTCGGACTAGCGGGGGGTCCTATGAGCAGTTCTTC. Together with reference TRBV7-2 and TRBJ2-1, the CDR3 gives the full variable domain: GAGVSQSPSNKVTEKGKDVELRCDPISGHTALYWYRQSLGQGLEFLIYFQGNSAPDKSGLPSDRFSAERTGGSVSTLTIQRTQQEDSAVYLCASSPRTSGGSYEQFFGPGTRLTVL.

This clonotype was seen many times. The V gene is TRBV5-1, the J gene TRBJ2-7; no clear D gene. The CDR3 consists of 12 residues. The V gene lost 1 base and the J gene lost 3 bases, with 5 bases spanning the gap. The germline CDR1 and CDR2 sequences are SGHRS and YFSETQ. In DNA, the CDR3 is TGCGCCAGCAGCTTGAACCGCTACGAGCAGTACTTC. This gives the protein CASSLNRYEQYF.

This clonotype was detected many times. The chain employs TRBV23-1 and TRBJ2-2; 9 nucleotides agree with TRBD1. TRBV23-1 falls under the ORF class, with uncertain function. With V trimmed by 4 bases and J by 0 bases, 3 bases remained unmatched. This CDR3 has 16 residues. CDR3 nucleotides: TGCGCCAGCAGTCTTCGGACAGGGGCGAACACCGGGGAGCTGTTTTTT. Its protein is CASSLRTGANTGELFF.

This clonotype was counted only a few times. The rearrangement uses TRBV12-3 or TRBV12-4 and TRBJ1-5; D not certain. The CDR3 has 15 residues. V gave up 2 bases and J gave up 0 bases, with 8 bases separating them. As DNA, the CDR3 is TGTGCCAGCAGTTTAACCCGGGTTAGCAATCAGCCCCAGCATTTT. Translated: CASSLTRVSNQPQHF.

This clonotype was detected a few times. V gene TRBV29-1 combines with J gene TRBJ2-5; 9 positions match TRBD1. The V and J ends lost 6 bases and 2 bases, in that order; junction bases with no gene match: 7. CDR3 size: 14 residues. Germline CDR1 and CDR2: SQVTM and ANQGSEA. The CDR3 reads CSVKDRGVQETQYF. The CDR3 DNA is TGCAGCGTGAAGGACAGGGGAGTACAAGAGACCCAGTACTTC.

This clonotype showed up just a few times. The rearrangement joins TRBV24-1 to TRBJ2-3; no firm D call. CDR3 size: 13 residues. Germline CDR1 is KGHDR and CDR2 is SFDVKD. Trimming stripped 4 bases from V and 4 bases from J, with 8 bases between. DNA for the CDR3: TGTGCCACCAGTGACCGGGTGTCAGATACGCAGTATTTT. Its translation: CATSDRVSDTQYF.

Only a few counts were recorded for this clonotype. The chain links TRBV6-2 or TRBV6-3 to TRBJ2-7, with D maybe TRBD2 (5 bases). Per germline, CDR1 MNHEY and CDR2 SVGEGT. The CDR3 consists of 11 residues. The CDR3 DNA follows: TGTGCCAGCAGACCGCCGAGGGAGCTGTACGTC. It specifies CASRPPRELYV.

The rearrangement joins TRBV11-2 to TRBJ2-3; the D is unclear. This CDR3 has 15 residues. The germline gives CDR1 SGHAT, CDR2 FQNNGV. Trimming stripped 3 bases from V and 5 bases from J, with 15 bases between. CDR3 DNA: TGTGCCAGCAGCTTTACGGCAGGCCTAAAAGATACGCAGTATTTT. Its translation is CASSFTAGLKDTQYF. The complete variable domain, with remaining parts taken from reference TRBV11-2 and TRBJ2-3, reads EAGVAQSPRYKIIEKRQSVAFWCNPISGHATLYWYQQILGQGPKLLIQFQNNGVVDDSQLPKDRFSAERLKGVDSTLKIQPAKLEDSAVYLCASSFTAGLKDTQYFGPGTRLTVL.

The rearrangement uses TRBV4-1 and TRBJ2-4; D is possibly TRBD1 or TRBD2 (5 bases each). Looked up from germline, CDR1 is MGHRA and CDR2 is YSYEKL. The V end lost 0 bases, the J end lost 9 bases, and 9 bases lay between the germline ends. The CDR3 runs 13 residues. In nucleotides, the CDR3 is TGCGCCAGCAGCCAAGACCCTGGGGGCATTCAGTACTTC. Translation: CASSQDPGGIQYF.

This clonotype was detected a few times. The chain recombines TRBV9 with TRBJ1-5; D is perhaps TRBD1 (5 bases). Germline V lookup: CDR1 SGDLS, CDR2 YYNGEE. The length of the CDR3 is 15 residues. The V gene lost 0 bases and the J gene lost 5 bases, with 12 bases spanning the gap. The DNA for the CDR3 is TGTGCCAGCAGCGTAGCTCCGACAGTTGATCAGCCCCAGCATTTT. It translates to CASSVAPTVDQPQHF.